These T cell receptor beta chains were read from a single sample in a study of cytomegalovirus exposure and HLA in healthy donors. This table comes from immunoSEQ multiplex PCR, and its TCRdb copy is limited to in-frame clones, with some not included. The sample has 200,000 to 250,000 clones; more than 75% are singletons. Sequencing was performed on PBMCs. Receptors originate from a human donor in good health. The CDR3 runs from the conserved cysteine through the conserved F or W. A D gene is named only where the DNA matches it firmly. Expanded clones get a size class; other rows say once, few or many, or leave the size out.

d_call | j_call | v_call | clone_size | cdr3_aa | cdr3_nt
- | TRBJ1-1 | TRBV6-1 | - | CASARTGEALAEAFF | TGTGCCAGCGCCAGGACGGGGGAAGCTCTCGCTGAAGCTTTCTTT
TRBD2 | TRBJ2-3 | TRBV7-6 | - | CASSSLAGSTDTQYF | TGTGCCAGCAGCTCCCTAGCGGGTAGCACAGATACGCAGTATTTT
TRBD2 | TRBJ2-1 | TRBV7-3 | - | CASSLVSGRGDNEQFF | TGTGCCAGCAGCTTAGTTAGCGGGAGGGGCGACAATGAGCAGTTCTTC
TRBD1 | TRBJ1-4 | TRBV18 | - | CASSLQQDRASTPSEKLFF | TGTGCCAGCTCACTCCAGCAGGACAGGGCCTCTACCCCCAGCGAAAAACTGTTTTTT
TRBD2 | TRBJ2-5 | TRBV4-3 | - | CASSQTPLAGETQYF | TGCGCCAGCAGCCAAACCCCCCTAGCGGGAGAGACCCAGTACTTC
TRBD1 | TRBJ2-4 | TRBV7-9 | - | CASSLPGQTDIQYF | TGTGCCAGCAGCTTACCGGGACAGACGGACATTCAGTACTTC
TRBD2 | TRBJ2-7 | TRBV6-5 | - | CASSWTSGDYEQYF | TGTGCCAGCAGTTGGACTAGCGGGGACTACGAGCAGTACTTC
TRBD1 | TRBJ2-2 | TRBV11-2 | - | CASSLRQGPPTGELFF | TGTGCCAGCAGCCTCCGACAGGGGCCACCGACCGGGGAGCTGTTTTTT
- | TRBJ2-1 | TRBV19 | - | CASSALSSYNEQFF | TGTGCCAGTAGCGCACTGAGCTCCTACAATGAGCAGTTCTTC
- | TRBJ2-1 | TRBV7-2 | - | CASSPDRNYNEQFF | TGTGCCAGCAGCCCCGACAGGAACTACAATGAGCAGTTCTTC
TRBD2 | TRBJ2-7 | TRBV6-5 | - | CASSYSLGGRVNEQYF | TGTGCCAGCAGTTACTCCTTGGGCGGGAGGGTCAACGAGCAGTACTTC
TRBD1 | TRBJ1-4 | TRBV4-1 | - | CASSHEDRGWEKLFF | TGCGCCAGCAGCCATGAAGACAGGGGTTGGGAAAAACTGTTTTTT
TRBD2 | TRBJ2-1 | TRBV27 | - | CASSLSGRARDEQFF | TGTGCCAGCAGCCTTAGCGGGAGGGCCAGGGATGAGCAGTTCTTC
- | TRBJ1-1 | TRBV9 | - | CASSVEGVTEAFF | TGTGCCAGCAGCGTAGAAGGGGTCACTGAAGCTTTCTTT
- | TRBJ2-1 | TRBV11-3 | - | CASSPEGGGSYNEQFF | TGTGCCAGCAGCCCAGAGGGGGGAGGGTCCTACAATGAGCAGTTCTTC
- | TRBJ1-2 | TRBV4-1 | - | CASSQGSGGYTF | TGCGCCAGCAGCCAAGGTTCGGGTGGCTACACCTTC
- | TRBJ1-2 | TRBV21-1 | - | CASSKAGFPAGDGYTF | TGTGCCAGCAGCAAAGCAGGATTCCCCGCTGGAGATGGCTACACCTTC
- | TRBJ2-5 | TRBV29-1 | - | CSVVRDQETQYF | TGCAGCGTTGTCAGGGATCAAGAGACCCAGTACTTC
- | TRBJ1-3 | TRBV6-5 | - | CASSSSTVSGNTIYF | TGTGCCAGCAGTTCATCGACAGTCTCTGGAAACACCATATATTTT
TRBD2 | TRBJ2-6 | TRBV4-3 | - | CASSPNPYSSGGNSGANVLTF | TGCGCCAGCAGCCCCAACCCATACTCTAGCGGGGGGAACTCTGGGGCCAACGTCCTGACTTTC
TRBD1 | TRBJ1-2 | TRBV11-2 | - | CASSLGGTGYGYTF | TGTGCCAGCAGCTTAGGTGGGACAGGGTATGGCTACACCTTC
TRBD1 | TRBJ1-3 | TRBV5-1 | - | CASSLVGQGGNTIYF | TGCGCCAGCAGCTTGGTGGGACAGGGAGGAAACACCATATATTTT
TRBD2 | TRBJ2-7 | TRBV28 | - | CASSFQGGAGLAGLSSYEQYF | TGTGCCAGCAGTTTTCAAGGGGGCGCCGGGCTAGCGGGATTGAGCTCCTACGAGCAGTACTTC
- | TRBJ1-1 | TRBV11-2 | - | CASSLGGGNTEAFF | TGTGCCAGCAGCTTAGGAGGGGGGAACACTGAAGCTTTCTTT
TRBD1 | TRBJ1-2 | TRBV7-2 | - | CASSLDNRGYGYTF | TGTGCCAGCAGCTTAGACAACAGGGGCTATGGCTACACCTTC
- | TRBJ2-1 | TRBV5-1 | - | CASSLAGSAGRDNEQFF | TGCGCCAGCAGCTTGGCCGGATCTGCGGGACGGGACAATGAGCAGTTCTTC
TRBD1 | TRBJ2-7 | TRBV27 | - | CASSLYGTASYEQYF | TGTGCCAGCAGTTTATACGGGACAGCCTCCTACGAGCAGTACTTC
- | TRBJ1-1 | TRBV4-3 | - | CASSQTTLTEAFF | TGCGCCAGCAGCCAGACTACGCTAACTGAAGCTTTCTTT
- | TRBJ2-7 | TRBV27 | - | CASRTPNEQYF | TGTGCCAGCAGGACTCCCAACGAGCAGTACTTC
- | TRBJ2-7 | TRBV2 | - | CASSDRVKPYEQYF | TGTGCCAGCAGTGACAGGGTAAAACCCTACGAGCAGTACTTC
TRBD2 | TRBJ2-1 | TRBV29-1 | - | CSGRTSGTNEQFF | TGCAGCGGAAGGACTAGCGGGACGAATGAGCAGTTCTTC
TRBD2 | TRBJ2-3 | TRBV27 | - | CASSAGLAAPYTDTQYF | TGTGCCAGCAGCGCGGGACTAGCGGCTCCCTACACAGATACGCAGTATTTT
TRBD2 | TRBJ2-1 | TRBV9 | - | CASSAQRGSYNEQFF | TGTGCCAGCAGCGCACAGCGGGGATCTTACAATGAGCAGTTCTTC
TRBD1 | TRBJ2-5 | TRBV19 | once | CASSRGQGKETQYF | TGTGCCAGTAGTAGAGGACAGGGCAAAGAGACCCAGTACTTC
TRBD2 | TRBJ2-3 | TRBV7-2 | - | CASRWGGWEPDTQYF | TGTGCCAGCAGGTGGGGGGGATGGGAACCAGATACGCAGTATTTT
- | TRBJ2-2 | TRBV7-9 | - | CASERSGPGELFF | TGTGCCAGCGAAAGAAGCGGACCCGGGGAGCTGTTTTTT
TRBD1 | TRBJ1-1 | TRBV7-9 | - | CASSLRQGAGTEAFF | TGTGCCAGCAGCCTTCGACAGGGGGCGGGCACTGAAGCTTTCTTT
TRBD1 | TRBJ2-7 | TRBV9 | - | CASSATTGGPPHEQYF | TGTGCCAGCAGCGCCACGACAGGGGGCCCCCCTCACGAGCAGTACTTC
TRBD2 | TRBJ2-1 | TRBV2 | - | CASSTGTRGGEQFF | TGTGCCAGCAGTACCGGGACCCGCGGGGGAGAGCAGTTCTTC
TRBD2 | TRBJ2-7 | TRBV28 | - | CASRSGGAYEQYF | TGTGCCAGCAGGTCGGGAGGGGCCTACGAGCAGTACTTC
TRBD1 | TRBJ1-2 | TRBV5-4 | once | CASSYGQGDGYTF | TGTGCCAGCAGCTACGGACAGGGTGATGGCTACACCTTC
- | TRBJ2-7 | TRBV30 | - | CAWIFRTRSSYEQYF | TGTGCCTGGATTTTCCGGACTCGTAGCTCCTACGAGCAGTACTTC
- | TRBJ2-3 | TRBV28 | - | CASSPPLRRNTDTQYF | TGTGCCAGCAGTCCCCCCCTGAGGCGGAACACAGATACGCAGTATTTT
TRBD1 | TRBJ2-5 | TRBV9 | once | CASSVEGTVKETQYF | TGTGCCAGCAGCGTAGAAGGGACAGTAAAAGAGACCCAGTACTTC
- | TRBJ2-7 | TRBV11-3 | - | CASSSGGEQYF | TGTGCCAGCAGCTCAGGGGGGGAGCAGTACTTC
TRBD2 | TRBJ2-1 | TRBV4-1 | - | CASSQGLAGGPYNEQFF | TGCGCCAGCAGCCAAGGACTAGCGGGAGGTCCCTACAATGAGCAGTTCTTC
- | TRBJ1-3 | TRBV5-1 | - | CASSLTQGAGNTIYF | TGCGCCAGCAGCTTGACGCAGGGTGCTGGAAACACCATATATTTT
TRBD2 | TRBJ2-7 | TRBV10-3 | - | CAAWTSGHEQYF | TGTGCCGCCTGGACTAGCGGCCACGAGCAGTACTTC